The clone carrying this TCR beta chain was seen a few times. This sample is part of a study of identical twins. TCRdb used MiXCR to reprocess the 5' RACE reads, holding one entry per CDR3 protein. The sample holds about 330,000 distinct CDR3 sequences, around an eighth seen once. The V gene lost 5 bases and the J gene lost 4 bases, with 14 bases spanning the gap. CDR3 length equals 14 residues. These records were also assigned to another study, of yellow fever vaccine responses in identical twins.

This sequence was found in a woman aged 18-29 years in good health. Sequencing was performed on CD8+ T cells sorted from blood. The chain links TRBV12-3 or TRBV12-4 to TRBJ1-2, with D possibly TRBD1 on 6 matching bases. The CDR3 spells CASSPTGTSYGYTF. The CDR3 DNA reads TGTGCCAGCAGTCCCACCGGGACAAGCTATGGCTACACCTTC.